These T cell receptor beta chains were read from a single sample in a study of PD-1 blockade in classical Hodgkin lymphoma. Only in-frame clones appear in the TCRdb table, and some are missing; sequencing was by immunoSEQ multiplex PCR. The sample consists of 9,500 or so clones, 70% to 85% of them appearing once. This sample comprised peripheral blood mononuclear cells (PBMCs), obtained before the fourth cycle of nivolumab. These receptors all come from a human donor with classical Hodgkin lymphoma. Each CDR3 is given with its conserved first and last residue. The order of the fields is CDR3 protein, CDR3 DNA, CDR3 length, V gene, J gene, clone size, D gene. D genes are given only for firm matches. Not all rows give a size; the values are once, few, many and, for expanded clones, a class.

CASSVGRGRIDEQYF,TGTGCCAGCAGCGTTGGGCGGGGGAGGATAGACGAGCAGTACTTC,15,TRBV9,TRBJ2-7,-,TRBD2
CASVPSGRHSYNEQFF,TGTGCCAGCGTGCCTAGCGGGAGACACTCCTACAATGAGCAGTTCTTC,16,TRBV2,TRBJ2-1,once,TRBD2
CASSLGTGENNEQFF,TGTGCCAGCAGTCTGGGGACAGGGGAGAACAATGAGCAGTTCTTC,15,TRBV27,TRBJ2-1,-,TRBD1
CASSQGLAGLNEQFF,TGTGCCAGCAGCCAAGGACTAGCGGGACTCAATGAGCAGTTCTTC,15,TRBV21-1,TRBJ2-1,once,-
CASSFSTGINEKLFF,TGTGCCAGTAGTTTCTCGACAGGAATTAATGAAAAACTGTTTTTT,15,TRBV19,TRBJ1-4,-,-
CASMVAGGLNEQFF,TGTGCCAGTATGGTAGCGGGGGGGCTGAATGAGCAGTTCTTC,14,TRBV19,TRBJ2-1,once,TRBD2
CASSLDYEQYF,TGTGCCAGCAGCCTTGACTACGAGCAGTACTTC,11,TRBV6-1,TRBJ2-7,few,-
CASKGQGSYEQYF,TGTGCCAGCAAGGGACAGGGGTCATACGAGCAGTACTTC,13,TRBV2,TRBJ2-7,few,TRBD1
CASSLASGVSYEQYF,TGTGCCAGCAGCTTGGCAAGCGGGGTCTCCTACGAGCAGTACTTC,15,TRBV7-8,TRBJ2-7,-,TRBD2
CASSLSGTGENTIYF,TGTGCCAGCAGCCTCTCCGGGACAGGGGAAAACACCATATATTTT,15,TRBV6-5,TRBJ1-3,-,TRBD1
CASSLAWGSGQPQHF,TGTGCCAGCAGCTTAGCGTGGGGAAGTGGACAGCCCCAGCATTTT,15,TRBV7-8,TRBJ1-5,-,-
CASKWHSGANVLTF,TGTGCCAGTAAATGGCACTCTGGGGCCAACGTCCTGACTTTC,14,TRBV19,TRBJ2-6,once,-
CASSVRELGYEQFF,TGTGCCAGCAGTGTCCGGGAGTTAGGGTATGAGCAGTTCTTC,14,TRBV2,TRBJ2-1,once,-
CASSQVERDTGELFF,TGCGCCAGCAGCCAGGTGGAGAGAGACACCGGGGAGCTGTTTTTT,15,TRBV10-1,TRBJ2-2,few,-
CASSPTGTGEYNEQFF,TGTGCCAGCAGCCCCACAGGGACTGGAGAGTACAATGAGCAGTTCTTC,16,TRBV4-2,TRBJ2-1,-,-
CASSFRGGYGYTF,TGTGCCAGCAGTTTCCGGGGCGGGTATGGCTACACCTTC,13,TRBV27,TRBJ1-2,-,-
CASSFSHHNSPLHF,TGTGCCAGCAGCTTTTCACACCATAATTCACCCCTCCACTTT,14,TRBV5-6,TRBJ1-6,-,-
CASSPRGSVTGELFF,TGTGCCAGCAGCCCGAGAGGCTCAGTCACCGGGGAGCTGTTTTTT,15,TRBV11-2,TRBJ2-2,-,-
CASSLDGNQPQHF,TGTGCCAGCAGCTTGGACGGAAATCAGCCCCAGCATTTT,13,TRBV5-8,TRBJ1-5,-,-
CASSQEALAFYEQYF,TGTGCCAGCAGCCAAGAAGCTCTCGCCTTCTACGAGCAGTACTTC,15,TRBV4-2,TRBJ2-7,few,-
CASSLARTTHTQYF,TGCGCCAGCAGCTTGGCCCGGACTACCCATACGCAGTATTTT,14,TRBV5-1,TRBJ2-3,-,-
CAWSGLGTDTQYF,TGTGCCTGGAGTGGACTAGGCACAGATACGCAGTATTTT,13,TRBV30,TRBJ2-3,-,-
CATSSGGTDTQYF,TGTGCCACCAGTTCTGGGGGCACAGATACGCAGTATTTT,13,TRBV28,TRBJ2-3,-,-
CASSPPWTGAYPFQFF,TGTGCCAGCAGTCCCCCCTGGACAGGGGCCTACCCCTTTCAGTTCTTC,16,TRBV27,TRBJ2-1,-,TRBD1
CASSLNLHTDLSNQPQHF,TGTGCCAGCAGCTTAAATCTACACACCGATCTTAGCAATCAGCCCCAGCATTTT,18,TRBV7-8,TRBJ1-5,-,-
CASSTRFGELFF,TGTGCCAGCAGTACCCGGTTCGGGGAGCTGTTTTTT,12,TRBV6-5,TRBJ2-2,-,-